These 25 T cell receptor beta chains were all obtained from the same sample, sequenced in a study of Graves' ophthalmopathy and Graves' hyperthyroidism. As the template, RNA transcripts were used to amplify TCR beta CDR3 regions. RT-PCR in the first round used HTBI primers; a second-round multiplex PCR followed. A single record per CDR3 protein comes from TCRdb applying MiXCR to the multiplex PCR reads. The sample holds around 1.1 million distinct CDR3 sequences, 36% seen once. Source material: peripheral blood or thyroid tissue (not recorded which). All receptors derive from an adult man with Graves' hyperthyroidism.

The sample holds a few counts of this clonotype. This sequence joins TRBV6-1 and TRBJ2-7, with D uncertain. This CDR3 has 15 amino acids. Germline lookup yields CDR1 MNHNS and CDR2 SASEGT. V gave up 4 bases and J gave up 3 bases, with 16 bases separating them. In DNA form, the CDR3 reads TGTGCCAGCAGTGTTGACTTCGTGGGGTACTACGAGCAGTACTTC. It specifies CASSVDFVGYYEQYF.

This clonotype came up many times. The rearrangement joins TRBV29-1 to TRBJ1-5; D possibly corresponds to TRBD1 (5 bases). CDR3 length: 13 amino acids. Trimming removed 6 bases at V and 6 bases at J, with 15 bases between. In germline, CDR1 is SQVTM, CDR2 ANQGSEA. For the CDR3, the DNA is TGCAGCGTCGCCCGGGACGGGAGTCAGCCCCAGCATTTT. Amino acid sequence: CSVARDGSQPQHF.

A remark on this clonotype: A much larger clone lies a single base off, so this may be a read error. The genes are TRBV7-2 and TRBJ2-2; possibly TRBD2 for D (6 bases). The CDR3 has 15 residues. Trimming stripped 1 base from V and 6 bases from J, with 12 bases between. The germline gives CDR1 SGHTA, CDR2 FQGNSA. The CDR3: CASSLVTGEPGELFF. The CDR3 region has the DNA TGTGCCAGCAGCTTAGTAACGGGAGAACCCGGGGAGCTGTTTTTT.

This sequence joins TRBV25-1 and TRBJ1-6, with a tentative D call TRBD1 (5 bases). V dropped 7 bases and J dropped 3 bases, with 13 bases sitting between them. Looked up from germline, CDR1 is MGHDK and CDR2 is SYGVNS. This CDR3 region has 15 residues. The CDR3 DNA reads TGTGCCAGCATAGCGCAGGGTAACTATAATTCACCCCTCCACTTT. Its protein product is CASIAQGNYNSPLHF.

This clonotype was observed many times. The chain combines TRBV20-1 with TRBJ1-2; D is unclear. Germline V gene data show CDR1 as DFQATT and CDR2 as SNEGSKA (reference sequence). The CDR3 length is 13 residues. Trimming shortened V by 6 bases and J by 2 bases, and 13 bases separated the two germline ends. CDR3 nucleotide sequence: TGCAGTGCGCAGAAGGTGGGGAACTATGGCTACACCTTC. Its translation is CSAQKVGNYGYTF.

The CDR3: CSARSPRRALDEQYF. DNA for the CDR3: TGCAGTGCTAGATCACCCAGACGGGCTTTGGACGAGCAGTACTTC. The chain combines TRBV20-1 with TRBJ2-7; D not resolved. V was clipped by 2 bases and J by 5 bases, with 19 bases between them. Germline CDR1 DFQATT, CDR2 SNEGSKA (reference sequence). The CDR3 contains 15 residues.

This clonotype was detected only a few times. This may arise from a read error, as a much more abundant clone is one base away. The chain employs TRBV5-1 and TRBJ2-7; perhaps D is TRBD1 or TRBD2 (6 bases each). The CDR3 consists of 14 residues. The germline V gene has CDR1 SGHRS and CDR2 YFSETQ. Deletions cut 3 bases from V and 0 bases from J, with 10 bases between. The CDR3: CASSSGASSYEQYF. DNA of the CDR3: TGCGCCAGCAGCTCGGGGGCGAGCTCCTACGAGCAGTACTTC. The full variable domain, its missing parts supplied by reference TRBV5-1 and TRBJ2-7, is KAGVTQTPRYLIKTRGQQVTLSCSPISGHRSVSWYQQTPGQGLQFLFEYFSETQRNKGNFPGRFSGRQFSNSRSEMNVSTLELGDSALYLCASSSGASSYEQYFGPGTRLTVT.

This clonotype occurred a few times. This chain connects TRBV27 to TRBJ1-2; TRBD1 matches at 8 bases. Losses at the gene ends were 8 bases for V and 2 bases for J; bases not matched to a gene: 7. The CDR3 totals 14 residues. Germline V CDR1 and CDR2: MNHEY, SMNVEV (reference sequence). This CDR3 is CASRWTGTNYGYTF. CDR3 sequence (DNA): TGTGCCAGCCGCTGGACAGGGACAAACTATGGCTACACCTTC.

This clonotype came up once. The chain is built from TRBV7-9 and TRBJ1-1; 10 bases line up with TRBD1. V shed 1 base and J 4 bases; nucleotides not matched to a gene: 3. Germline loops: CDR1 SEHNR, CDR2 FQNEAQ (reference sequence). This CDR3 spans 15 amino acids. The CDR3 here is CASSLGGQGFTEAFF. CDR3 in DNA: TGTGCCAGCAGCTTAGGGGGACAGGGGTTCACTGAAGCTTTCTTT.

Many counts were recorded for this clonotype. V usage is TRBV25-1 and J usage is TRBJ2-5, with D tentatively TRBD2 (6 bases). There are 15 residues in the CDR3. Trimming shortened V by 3 bases and J by 2 bases, and 13 bases separated the two germline ends. Germline V gene data show CDR1 as MGHDK and CDR2 as SYGVNS. As DNA, the CDR3 is TGTGCCAGCAGTGATGGTCTAGCGAGTCAAGAGACCCAGTACTTC. This gives the protein CASSDGLASQETQYF.

There are many counts of this clonotype. The chain uses TRBV20-1 and TRBJ1-2; TRBD1 agrees at 10 bases. V trimming: 1 base; J trimming: 5 bases; junction bases outside the gene matches: 4. The CDR3 covers 14 residues. Germline CDR1 and CDR2: DFQATT and SNEGSKA (reference sequence). The CDR3 reads CSARGQGARYGYTF. Here the CDR3 DNA reads TGCAGTGCTAGAGGACAGGGGGCTAGGTATGGCTACACCTTC.

Comment on this clonotype: A much larger clone lies a single base off, so this may be a read error. Since no conserved phenylalanine or tryptophan closes the CDR3, a read error is the likely cause. The chain has TRBV20-1 and TRBJ1-2; maybe TRBD1 (6 bases). Germline loops: CDR1 DFQATT, CDR2 SNEGSKA (reference sequence). Trimming pared 6 bases from V and 3 bases from J, leaving 17 bases between. The CDR3 spans 14 residues. The CDR3 DNA sequence: TGCAGTGCCACGGGACGGGGGGCTGACTATGGCTACACCTAC. This translates into CSATGRGADYGYTY.

The J gene is TRBJ1-4, the V gene TRBV20-1; D is undetermined. The CDR3 sequence is 13 residues long. The ends were cut back, 2 bases at V and 6 bases at J, with 10 bases in the middle. Germline CDR1 is DFQATT and CDR2 is SNEGSKA (reference sequence). The DNA for the CDR3 is TGCAGTGCTAGACGAGGGTGGGATGAAAAACTGTTTTTT. Translation gives CSARRGWDEKLFF.

The chain combines TRBV7-9 with TRBJ2-5; the D is unclear. The CDR3 totals 9 residues. In germline, CDR1 is SEHNR, CDR2 FQNEAQ (reference sequence). The V gene lost 7 bases and the J gene lost 7 bases, with 4 bases spanning the gap. CDR3 region: CASTLTQYF. CDR3 sequence (DNA): TGTGCCAGCACCTTGACCCAGTACTTC.

This clonotype was counted ten times or more. In DNA, the CDR3 is TGTGCCAGCAGCTTAAACGGGGGCGCGGGCGAGCAGTACTTC. This encodes CASSLNGGAGEQYF. This chain connects TRBV7-6 to TRBJ2-7, with D perhaps being TRBD1 or TRBD2 (6 bases each). V was trimmed by 2 bases and J by 6 bases, leaving 14 bases between them. The CDR3 sequence is 14 residues long. CDR1 is SGHVS, CDR2 FNYEAQ, per germline.

This clonotype has ten or more counts. The chain has TRBV6-1 and TRBJ1-2, with 9 nucleotides matching TRBD1. V was pared by 11 bases and J by 7 bases, with 8 bases of the junction left unmatched. The CDR3 sequence is 12 residues long. Germline CDR1 MNHNS, CDR2 SASEGT. The CDR3 reads CAGQGSWGGYTF. CDR3 in DNA: TGTGCCGGACAGGGGAGCTGGGGTGGCTACACCTTC.

This clonotype was seen at least ten times. This sequence joins TRBV20-1 and TRBJ1-5; D gene unclear. Trimming shortened V by 2 bases and J by 3 bases, and 5 bases separated the two germline ends. CDR3 length: 12 amino acids. Germline lookup yields CDR1 DFQATT and CDR2 SNEGSKA (reference sequence). In nucleotides, the CDR3 is TGCAGTGCTAGATTGGTCAATCAGCCCCAGCATTTT. It yields the protein CSARLVNQPQHF.

About this clonotype itself: The junction departs from the called germline gene at one end, perhaps through a read error. The chain has TRBV6-2 or TRBV6-3 and TRBJ2-7; unclear D gene. This CDR3 comprises 15 residues. Germline CDR1 reads MNHEY; CDR2 reads SVGEGT. The CDR3, as DNA: TGTGCCAGCAGTCCACGTCCGTATGGCTCCTACGGGCAGTACTTC. The encoded protein is CASSPRPYGSYGQYF.

This clonotype was picked up many times. The rearrangement links TRBV14 to TRBJ1-2; tentatively, D is TRBD1 (5 bases). This CDR3 is 13 amino acids long. Germline values: CDR1 SGHDN, CDR2 FVKESK. Trimming stripped 4 bases from V and 4 bases from J, with 10 bases between. The CDR3 nucleotides are TGTGCCAGCAGCCGCAGGGATGTCTATGGCTACACCTTC. Its translation: CASSRRDVYGYTF. The full variable domain, with the rest looked up from reference TRBV14 and TRBJ1-2, is EAGVTQFPSHSVIEKGQTVTLRCDPISGHDNLYWYRRVMGKEIKFLLHFVKESKQDESGMPNNRFLAERTGGTYSTLKVQPAELEDSGVYFCASSRRDVYGYTFGSGTRLTVV.

At least ten counts were recorded for this clonotype. J is TRBJ1-1 and V is TRBV2, with D unresolved. The V gene lost 1 base and the J gene lost 2 bases, with 17 bases spanning the gap. From germline, CDR1 is SNHLY and CDR2 FYNNEI. This CDR3 is 17 amino acids long. This chain's CDR3 is CASSEELGLMENTEAFF. The CDR3 coding sequence is TGTGCCAGCAGTGAAGAGTTGGGGTTGATGGAAAACACTGAAGCTTTCTTT.

On this clonotype itself: This may be a read error: a much more frequent sequence differs by one nucleotide. The V call is TRBV10-3, the J call TRBJ2-7; D gene uncertain. The CDR3 consists of 16 residues. Trimming pared 5 bases from V and 0 bases from J, leaving 17 bases between. Looked up from germline, CDR1 is ENHRY and CDR2 is SYGVKD. CDR3 DNA sequence: TGTGCCATCAGTTCAATCGACCCTCGGAGCTCCTACGAGCAGTACTTC. It is translated as CAISSIDPRSSYEQYF.

Only a few counts were recorded for this clonotype. The chain links TRBV7-2 to TRBJ1-2, with a tentative D call TRBD1 (5 bases). Trimming cost V 6 bases and J 3 bases, with 17 bases left between them. The CDR3 sequence is 15 residues long. Germline CDR1 is SGHTA and CDR2 is FQGNSA. The CDR3 nucleotides are TGTGCCAGCAGTACCCTCTCTAGAGGGGACTATGGCTACACCTTC. Its translation: CASSTLSRGDYGYTF.

This chain uses TRBV9 with TRBJ1-1, with D possibly being TRBD1 (6 bases). The germline gives CDR1 SGDLS, CDR2 YYNGEE. There are 15 residues in the CDR3. The germline V and J ends were trimmed by 4 bases and 3 bases, with 16 bases remaining between them. CDR3 protein: CASSPTRTVDTEAFF. DNA for the CDR3: TGTGCCAGCAGCCCCACCCGGACAGTCGACACTGAAGCTTTCTTT.

The V gene is TRBV7-9, the J gene TRBJ1-1; weak D call: TRBD1 (5 bases). Germline V lookup: CDR1 SEHNR, CDR2 FQNEAQ (reference sequence). V dropped 5 bases and J dropped 1 base, with 14 bases sitting between them. The CDR3 loop spans 15 amino acids. CDR3 DNA: TGTGCCAGCAGCCCCTCGGGACGGAAGAACACTGAAGCTTTCTTT. Translated, it gives CASSPSGRKNTEAFF. The whole variable domain, filled in from reference TRBV7-9 and TRBJ1-1, reads DTGVSQNPRHKITKRGQNVTFRCDPISEHNRLYWYRQTLGQGPEFLTYFQNEAQLEKSRLLSDRFSAERPKGSFSTLEIQRTEQGDSAMYLCASSPSGRKNTEAFFGQGTRLTVV.

This clonotype was detected only once. The chain is built from TRBV2 and TRBJ1-5; perhaps TRBD1 as D (6 bases). Germline V CDR1 and CDR2: SNHLY, FYNNEI. This CDR3 spans 13 amino acids. Between the trimmed V and J ends, which lost 5 bases and 9 bases, there was a span of 14 bases. The CDR3 protein is CASSSRGARPQHF. Here the CDR3 DNA reads TGTGCCAGCAGTAGCCGGGGGGCACGGCCCCAGCATTTT.